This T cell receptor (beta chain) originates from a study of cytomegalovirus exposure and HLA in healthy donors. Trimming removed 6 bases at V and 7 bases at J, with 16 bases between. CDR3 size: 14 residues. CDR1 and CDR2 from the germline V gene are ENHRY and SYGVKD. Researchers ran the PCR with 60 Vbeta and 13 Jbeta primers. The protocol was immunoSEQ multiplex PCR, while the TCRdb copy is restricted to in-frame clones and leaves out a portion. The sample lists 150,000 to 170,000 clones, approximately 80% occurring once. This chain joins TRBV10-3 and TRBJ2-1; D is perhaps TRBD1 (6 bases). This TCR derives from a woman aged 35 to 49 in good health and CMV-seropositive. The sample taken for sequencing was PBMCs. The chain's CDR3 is CAISLGTTVNEQFF. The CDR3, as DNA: TGTGCCATCAGCCTCGGGACAACGGTTAATGAGCAGTTCTTC.